Sequencing of this T cell receptor beta chain was carried out in a study of blood T cell repertoires in COVID-19. Looking at the study overall: Both acute and convalescent COVID-19 samples were obtained from the United States, Italy and Spain. T cells, B-cell-depleted T cells, or PBMCs provided the cDNA or gDNA that served as material.

V shed 3 bases and J shed 3 bases, with 11 bases lying between them. Germline V gives CDR1 MDHEN, CDR2 SYDVKM. CDR3 size: 14 residues. Per the authors' pipeline: Reference gene primer amplification gave nucleated cell count estimates. Clones were sequenced by immunoSEQ multiplex PCR, and TCRdb holds only the in-frame ones, with some missing. V, J and clone size reflect that table, while D and trimming were determined from the DNA. The table includes under 250,000 clones, roughly 81% detected once. Material: peripheral blood. The V and J genes are TRBV28 and TRBJ2-5; possibly TRBD1 for D (6 bases). The clonotype originates from a woman aged 45-65 years with active or convalescent COVID-19. CDR3: CASSFQGLKETQYF. The DNA for the CDR3 is TGTGCCAGCAGTTTTCAGGGGCTCAAAGAGACCCAGTACTTC.